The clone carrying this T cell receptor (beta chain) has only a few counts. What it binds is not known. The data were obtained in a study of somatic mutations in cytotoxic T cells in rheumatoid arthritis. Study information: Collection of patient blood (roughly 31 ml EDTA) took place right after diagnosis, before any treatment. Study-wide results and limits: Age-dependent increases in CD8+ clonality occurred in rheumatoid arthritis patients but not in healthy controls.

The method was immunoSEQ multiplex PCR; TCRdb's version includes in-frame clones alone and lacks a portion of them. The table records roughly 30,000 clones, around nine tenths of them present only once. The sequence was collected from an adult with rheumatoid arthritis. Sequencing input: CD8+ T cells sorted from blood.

The CDR3 spells CASSLLPREQYF. In DNA, the CDR3 is TGTGCCAGCAGCTTATTGCCCCGCGAGCAGTACTTC. The rearrangement joins TRBV11-2 to TRBJ2-7; D is uncertain. V gave up 2 bases and J gave up 6 bases, with 8 bases separating them. CDR1 and CDR2 (germline): SGHAT, FQNNGV. The CDR3 consists of 12 residues.